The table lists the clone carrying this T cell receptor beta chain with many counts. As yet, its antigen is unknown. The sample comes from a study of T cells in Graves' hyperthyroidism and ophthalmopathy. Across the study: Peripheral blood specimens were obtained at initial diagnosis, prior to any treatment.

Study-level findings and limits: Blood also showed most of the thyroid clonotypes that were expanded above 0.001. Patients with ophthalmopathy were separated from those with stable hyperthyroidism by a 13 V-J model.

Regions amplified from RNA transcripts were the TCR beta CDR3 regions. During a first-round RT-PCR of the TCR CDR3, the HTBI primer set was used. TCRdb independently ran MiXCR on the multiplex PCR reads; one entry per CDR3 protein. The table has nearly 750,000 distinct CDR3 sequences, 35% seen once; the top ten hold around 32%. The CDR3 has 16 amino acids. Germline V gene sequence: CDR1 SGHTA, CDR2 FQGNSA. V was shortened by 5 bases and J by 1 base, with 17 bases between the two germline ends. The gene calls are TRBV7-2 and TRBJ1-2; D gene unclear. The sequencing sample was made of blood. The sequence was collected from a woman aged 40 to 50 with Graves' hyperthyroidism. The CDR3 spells CASSPYRSPLNYGYTF. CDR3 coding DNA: TGTGCCAGCAGCCCCTACCGGTCTCCACTTAACTATGGCTACACCTTC.